One T cell receptor (beta chain) is described in this entry. No antigen is known for it. No per-base quality is available; no much larger clone lies one base away. The TCR beta CDR3 regions were amplified from RNA transcripts. The first round of RT-PCR for the TCR CDR3 was performed with the HTBI primer set and the Qiagen OneStep RT-PCR kit. Libraries were constructed in a second round of multiplex PCR, after which size selection and purification were carried out. Paired-end sequencing of the libraries was performed with 100 bp reads on an Illumina HiSeq2000. The published analysis was carried out like this. SOAPnuke was used to process the raw data, throwing out any read that contained adapters or uncalled bases, had a mean Phred below 15, or lacked an exact constant-primer or identifier match. COPE v1.2.5 was used to merge the high-quality paired reads, and each unique nucleotide sequence was defined as a clonotype. Clonotypes were aligned to IMGT TRBV, TRBD and TRBJ reference segments using MiTCR v1.1. The analysis was restricted to V-J combinations with a frequency above 0.0001, which together covered 99% to 99.2% of the repertoires. The TCS score was defined as F50 (clonal expansion) divided by E x V (chaos), with BLOSUM62-based TCRdist calculated between CDR3 peptides within each V-J. Welch's t-statistics and random forest reduced 514 V-J features to 13, which were used in a naive Bayes classifier (R e1071). TCRdb reanalyzed the raw reads on its own, using fastp at Q25 for trimming and MiXCR for clone calling, and kept in-frame beta chains. Each entry is one CDR3 protein sequence, shown with its most common DNA and genes. TCRdb's processing, not the study's, gives the V and J calls here. In this sample the table shows fewer than 500,000 distinct CDR3 sequences, less than 15% of which occur a single time. Of the sample, around 20% is held by the ten largest clones.

These data originate in a study of T cells in Graves' hyperthyroidism and ophthalmopathy (dated by TCRdb to the late 2010s). About the full investigation: Peripheral blood samples were taken at initial diagnosis, before any treatment was given. A discovery cohort of about a hundred patients, about 40 with Graves' ophthalmopathy and roughly 59 with stable Graves' hyperthyroidism, was used to find distinguishing TCR V-J signatures. An independent validation cohort of around 19 hyperthyroidism patients and 17 patients who later progressed to ophthalmopathy tested prospective prediction of ophthalmopathy. The 90 to 100 discovery patients were randomly split 7:3 into training and test sets. The study also compared thyroid tissue and blood T-cell repertoires from several Graves' hyperthyroidism patients. After blood sampling, hyperthyroidism patients were treated with methimazole at a starting dose of 30 mg daily, and ophthalmopathy patients were treated with high-dose intravenous methylprednisolone. The paper reports TCR Vbeta CDR3 sequencing of roughly 140 peripheral blood samples: some 41 ophthalmopathy, fewer than 80 hyperthyroidism and around 17 progressor patients. General conclusions and limits of the study: Blood samples also contained most of the expanded thyroid clonotypes (frequency above 0.001), which suggests that blood repertoires may reflect thyroid immune responses. During validation, the model predicted progression to ophthalmopathy a median of approximately 7 months ahead of onset, with almost 71% sensitivity and roughly 75% specificity. No statistical method was used to fix the sample size in advance, and group allocation was not hidden from the investigators. Ophthalmopathy was separated from stable hyperthyroidism by a 13 V-J signature model, with about 88% sensitivity and about 81% specificity obtained in cross-validation and 80%/75% obtained in testing.

Hyperthyroidism patients were newly diagnosed, with disease duration under 2 months, and aged 18 to 65 years. Patients with uncontrolled infections, other autoimmune diseases, pregnancy or lactation were excluded. Diagnoses were established on the basis of clinical symptoms, serum thyroxine and TRAb, thyroid ultrasound, and orbital computed tomography. For progressor patients, blood was drawn at the first diagnosis of hyperthyroidism, before any ophthalmopathy symptoms had appeared. PBMCs were isolated from about 10 ml of fresh peripheral blood by Ficoll-Paque density gradient centrifugation. Progressor patients were defined as those initially diagnosed with Graves' hyperthyroidism in whom ophthalmopathy developed during follow-up. Total RNA was extracted using Trizol reagent, and RNA quality was assessed on an Agilent 2100 Bioanalyzer. The germline ends are 14 bases apart after V is trimmed by 4 bases and J by 4 bases. Including the terminal cysteine and phenylalanine, the CDR3 comprises 15 residues. Only the CDR3 portion is preserved as DNA: 45 bases, with reading frame beginning at the first base. The germline V gene provides CDR1 SGHAT and CDR2 FQNNGV.

The sequenced material came from blood. The chain is made from TRBV11-2 and TRBJ1-3, with no confidently assigned D gene. This receptor was obtained from a man aged 30 to 39 with Graves' hyperthyroidism that later progressed to Graves' ophthalmopathy. This receptor has the CDR3 CASSSWTGTGNTIYF. The DNA sequence follows: TGTGCCAGCAGCTCTTGGACGGGTACGGGAAACACCATATATTTT.